A selection of T cell receptor beta chains follows, all from one sample in a study of CD8 T cells in ankylosing spondylitis. TCRdb passed the 5' RACE reads through MiXCR, listing each CDR3 protein once. The repertoire holds 700,000 to 850,000 distinct CDR3 sequences, with over 9.5% as singletons. The specimen was blood, either unsorted or a sorted T cell fraction (not recorded which). The receptors derive from a male donor with ankylosing spondylitis. CDR3s include the opening cysteine and the closing phenylalanine or tryptophan. The order of the fields is J gene, D gene, V gene, clone size, CDR3 protein, CDR3 DNA. A D gene is named only where the DNA matches it firmly. Expanded clones are given a class, and other clones once, few, many or no size at all.

j_gene: TRBJ1-4; d_gene: .; v_gene: TRBV5-1; abundance: few; CDR3aa: CASSLDTGPGEKLFF; CDR3nt: TGCGCCAGCAGCTTGGATACGGGGCCTGGCGAAAAACTGTTTTTT
j_gene: TRBJ2-2; d_gene: .; v_gene: TRBV7-2; abundance: few; CDR3aa: CASSLYQGGTGELFF; CDR3nt: TGTGCCAGCAGCTTATACCAGGGAGGAACCGGGGAGCTGTTTTTT
j_gene: TRBJ2-1; d_gene: TRBD2; v_gene: TRBV18; abundance: .; CDR3aa: CASSPLRREGRGSYNEQFF; CDR3nt: TGTGCCAGCTCCCCCCTCCGGCGGGAGGGCCGGGGGTCCTACAATGAGCAGTTCTTC
j_gene: TRBJ1-5; d_gene: .; v_gene: TRBV20-1; abundance: many; CDR3aa: CSARAGQQPQHF; CDR3nt: TGCAGTGCTAGAGCCGGACAGCAGCCCCAGCATTTT
j_gene: TRBJ1-5; d_gene: .; v_gene: TRBV20-1; abundance: many; CDR3aa: CSAEGSRYSNQPQHF; CDR3nt: TGCAGCGCCGAGGGGAGCCGGTATAGCAATCAGCCCCAGCATTTT
j_gene: TRBJ2-7; d_gene: .; v_gene: TRBV20-1; abundance: many; CDR3aa: CSARVPDSQTYEQYF; CDR3nt: TGCAGTGCTAGAGTTCCGGACAGCCAAACCTACGAGCAGTACTTC
j_gene: TRBJ2-3; d_gene: TRBD2; v_gene: TRBV4-2; abundance: few; CDR3aa: CASSQGVGRGDTDTQYF; CDR3nt: TGTGCCAGCAGCCAAGGGGTCGGGCGGGGGGACACAGATACGCAGTATTTT
j_gene: TRBJ2-3; d_gene: TRBD2; v_gene: TRBV12-3/TRBV12-4; abundance: many; CDR3aa: CASRGEREWYF; CDR3nt: TGTGCCAGCAGGGGAGAGCGGGAGTGGTATTTT
j_gene: TRBJ1-5; d_gene: .; v_gene: TRBV12-3/TRBV12-4; abundance: .; CDR3aa: CASSRQVWQPQHF; CDR3nt: TGTGCCAGCAGCAGACAGGTCTGGCAGCCCCAGCATTTT
j_gene: TRBJ1-2; d_gene: TRBD1; v_gene: TRBV29-1; abundance: many; CDR3aa: CSGWDSTGYTF; CDR3nt: TGCAGCGGATGGGACAGTACTGGCTACACCTTC
j_gene: TRBJ1-1; d_gene: .; v_gene: TRBV5-1; abundance: .; CDR3aa: CASSLLVGEAFF; CDR3nt: TGCGCCAGCAGCTTGTTAGTGGGTGAAGCTTTCTTT
j_gene: TRBJ2-3; d_gene: .; v_gene: TRBV5-1; abundance: few; CDR3aa: CASSLDEGSTDTQYF; CDR3nt: TGCGCCAGCAGCTTGGATGAGGGCAGCACAGATACGCAGTATTTT
j_gene: TRBJ1-5; d_gene: TRBD1; v_gene: TRBV20-1; abundance: few; CDR3aa: CSASQGTGINQPQHF; CDR3nt: TGCAGTGCTAGCCAGGGGACAGGGATTAATCAGCCCCAGCATTTT
j_gene: TRBJ2-1; d_gene: TRBD2; v_gene: TRBV9; abundance: many; CDR3aa: CASSVSGGYNEQFF; CDR3nt: TGTGCCAGCAGTGTCAGCGGGGGGTACAATGAGCAGTTCTTC
j_gene: TRBJ2-3; d_gene: .; v_gene: TRBV29-1; abundance: many; CDR3aa: CSAALADTQYF; CDR3nt: TGCAGCGCGGCCCTAGCGGATACGCAGTATTTT
j_gene: TRBJ1-1; d_gene: .; v_gene: TRBV4-2; abundance: many; CDR3aa: CASSQGGDATEAFF; CDR3nt: TGTGCCAGCAGCCAAGGAGGGGACGCCACTGAAGCTTTCTTT
j_gene: TRBJ1-1; d_gene: TRBD1; v_gene: TRBV20-1; abundance: .; CDR3aa: CSAKQGAWHTEAFF; CDR3nt: TGCAGTGCTAAACAGGGGGCTTGGCACACTGAAGCTTTCTTT
j_gene: TRBJ2-3; d_gene: TRBD2; v_gene: TRBV20-1; abundance: few; CDR3aa: CSAPRRLAGNTDTQYF; CDR3nt: TGCAGTGCCCCCCGCCGACTAGCGGGGAACACAGATACGCAGTATTTT
j_gene: TRBJ1-1; d_gene: .; v_gene: TRBV7-3; abundance: .; CDR3aa: CASSFARQDRAFF; CDR3nt: TGTGCCAGCAGCTTCGCAAGACAGGATCGGGCTTTCTTT
j_gene: TRBJ1-6; d_gene: .; v_gene: TRBV7-2; abundance: few; CDR3aa: CASSFTGSSSPLHF; CDR3nt: TGTGCCAGCAGCTTTACAGGGTCTAGTTCACCCCTCCACTTT
j_gene: TRBJ2-3; d_gene: TRBD2; v_gene: TRBV18; abundance: few; CDR3aa: CASSWTSATDTQYF; CDR3nt: TGTGCCAGCTCCTGGACTAGCGCCACAGATACGCAGTATTTT
j_gene: TRBJ2-3; d_gene: .; v_gene: TRBV6-2/TRBV6-3; abundance: few; CDR3aa: CASSDRITDTQYF; CDR3nt: TGTGCCAGCAGCGACAGAATCACAGATACGCAGTATTTT
j_gene: TRBJ1-1; d_gene: .; v_gene: TRBV14; abundance: .; CDR3aa: CASSPGFTEAFF; CDR3nt: TGTGCCAGCAGTCCAGGATTTACTGAAGCTTTCTTT
j_gene: TRBJ1-3; d_gene: TRBD1; v_gene: TRBV29-1; abundance: many; CDR3aa: CSVNTDRSGNTIYF; CDR3nt: TGCAGCGTGAACACGGACAGGTCTGGAAACACCATATATTTT